A single sample gave rise to the 5 T cell receptor beta chains below, sequenced in a study of T-cell memory formation after mild COVID-19 (dated by TCRdb to the early 2020s). Library method: 5' RACE. Sequenced using an Illumina NovaSeq 6000. Using fastp at Q25 and MiXCR, TCRdb reprocessed the public reads and kept productive beta chains. Identical CDR3 proteins give one entry, which carries the most common genes and DNA. The sample data list a few hundred thousand distinct CDR3 sequences, and 20% to 25% of these were observed just once. About 21% of the sample rests with the top ten. Sample: PBMCs or a T cell subset sorted from them (not recorded which). The receptors derive from a man in his late teens or twenties who had mild COVID-19 (a few samples of this study predate the infection). The sample titles of this study are shuffled in the database, so cell type and time point are left out; the donor was told from shared clones.

The chain combines TRBV11-2 with TRBJ2-3, with D possibly TRBD1 on 6 matching bases. This CDR3 comprises 15 residues. V lost 4 bases to trimming and J lost 1 base, with 12 bases between them. Germline V CDR1 and CDR2: SGHAT, FQNNGV. CDR3 sequence reads: CASSSSDRRTDTQYF. In nucleotides, the CDR3 is TGTGCCAGCAGCTCCTCGGACAGACGCACAGATACGCAGTATTTT.

This clonotype has a handful of counts. The rearrangement joins TRBV4-3 to TRBJ1-4; D remains ambiguous. This CDR3 comprises 15 residues. V was trimmed by 1 base and J by 6 bases, leaving 12 bases between them. Germline CDR1 LGHNA, CDR2 YSLEER. The CDR3 DNA reads as TGCGCCAGCAGCCAAGGGCTAGTCAGTTATGAAAAACTGTTTTTT. It specifies CASSQGLVSYEKLFF.

This clonotype has only a few counts. This chain joins TRBV30 and TRBJ2-7; a weak D match, TRBD1 (6 bases). This CDR3 has 12 residues. Germline CDR1 is GTSNPN and CDR2 is SVGIG (reference sequence). The V and J ends lost 1 base and 4 bases respectively, with 8 bases between them. This CDR3 is CAWSARGYEQYF. CDR3 in DNA: TGTGCCTGGAGTGCCAGGGGATACGAGCAGTACTTC.

The table lists this clonotype with many counts. This rearrangement joins TRBV12-3 or TRBV12-4 to TRBJ2-3; no reliable D call. The CDR3 sequence is 13 residues long. Trimming removed 3 bases at V and 6 bases at J, with 10 bases between. The CDR3: CASSFVLRDTQYF. The CDR3 DNA reads as TGTGCCAGCAGTTTTGTCTTGAGGGATACGCAGTATTTT.

This clonotype was counted only a few times. This chain links TRBV23-1 with TRBJ2-7; 9 bases match TRBD1. TRBV23-1 is an open reading frame whose function is uncertain. After removal of 6 bases from V and 4 bases from J, the junction contained 7 bases not matched to a gene. CDR3 size: 14 residues. The CDR3 loop reads CASRNRGRRYEQYV. CDR3 DNA sequence: TGCGCCAGCAGGAACAGGGGGCGCAGGTACGAGCAGTACGTC.